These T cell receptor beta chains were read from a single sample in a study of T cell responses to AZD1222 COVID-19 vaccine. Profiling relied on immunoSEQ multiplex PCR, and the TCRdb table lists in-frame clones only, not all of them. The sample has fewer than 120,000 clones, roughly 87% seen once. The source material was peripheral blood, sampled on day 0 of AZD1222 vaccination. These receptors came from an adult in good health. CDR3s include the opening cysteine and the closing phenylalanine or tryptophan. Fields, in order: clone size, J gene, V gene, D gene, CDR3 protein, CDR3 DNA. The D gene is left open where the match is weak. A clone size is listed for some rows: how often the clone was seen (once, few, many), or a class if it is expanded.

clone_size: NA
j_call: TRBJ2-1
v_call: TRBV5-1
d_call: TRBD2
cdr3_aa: CASSLGKRGGLYNEQFF
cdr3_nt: TGCGCCAGCAGCTTGGGAAAGCGGGGGGGCCTGTACAATGAGCAGTTCTTC

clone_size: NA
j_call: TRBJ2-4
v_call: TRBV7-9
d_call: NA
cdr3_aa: CASSGSEGLNIQYF
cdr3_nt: TGTGCCAGCAGTGGGTCGGAGGGGCTGAACATTCAGTACTTC

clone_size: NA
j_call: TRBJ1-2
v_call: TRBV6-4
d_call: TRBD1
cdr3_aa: CASSETGGGGYTF
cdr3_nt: TGTGCCAGCAGCGAAACAGGGGGAGGAGGCTACACCTTC

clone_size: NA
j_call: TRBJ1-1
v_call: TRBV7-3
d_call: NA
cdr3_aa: CASSTTVNTEAFF
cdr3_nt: TGTGCCAGCAGCACGACGGTGAACACTGAAGCTTTCTTT

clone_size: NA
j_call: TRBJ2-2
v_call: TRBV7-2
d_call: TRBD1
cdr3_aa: CASSKGTDTGELFF
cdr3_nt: TGTGCCAGCAGCAAAGGGACAGACACCGGGGAGCTGTTTTTT

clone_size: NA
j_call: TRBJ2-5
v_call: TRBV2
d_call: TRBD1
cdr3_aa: CASSKDRGETQYF
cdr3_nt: TGTGCCAGCAGCAAAGACAGGGGAGAGACCCAGTACTTC

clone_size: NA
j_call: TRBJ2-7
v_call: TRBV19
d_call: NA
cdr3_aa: CASSSTGTPAYEQYF
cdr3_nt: TGTGCCAGTAGTTCCACCGGGACTCCCGCCTACGAGCAGTACTTC

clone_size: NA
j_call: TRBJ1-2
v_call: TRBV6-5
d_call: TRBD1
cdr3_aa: CASSSPGQIVYGYTF
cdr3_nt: TGTGCCAGCAGTTCCCCGGGACAGATTGTCTATGGCTACACCTTC

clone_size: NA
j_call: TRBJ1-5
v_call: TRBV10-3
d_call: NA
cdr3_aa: CAISGGDGSNQPQHF
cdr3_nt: TGTGCCATCAGTGGAGGGGATGGTAGCAATCAGCCCCAGCATTTT

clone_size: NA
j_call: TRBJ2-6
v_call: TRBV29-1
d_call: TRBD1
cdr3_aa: CAGQGLSGANVLTF
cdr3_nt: TGCGCGGGACAGGGCCTATCTGGGGCCAACGTCCTGACTTTC

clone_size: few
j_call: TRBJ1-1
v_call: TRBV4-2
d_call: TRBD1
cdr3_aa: CASSKMGQGDTEAFF
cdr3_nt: TGTGCCAGCAGCAAAATGGGACAGGGAGACACTGAAGCTTTCTTT

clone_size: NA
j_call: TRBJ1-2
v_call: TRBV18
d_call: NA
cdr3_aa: CASSPPEPANYGYTF
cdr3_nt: TGTGCCAGCTCACCACCAGAGCCCGCTAACTATGGCTACACCTTC

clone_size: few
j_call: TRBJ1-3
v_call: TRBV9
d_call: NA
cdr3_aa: CASNSGGNTIYF
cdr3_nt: TGTGCCAGTAACTCGGGCGGAAACACCATATATTTT

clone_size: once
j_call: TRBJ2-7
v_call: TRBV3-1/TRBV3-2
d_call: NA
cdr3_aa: CASSQARWVGRVLYEQYF
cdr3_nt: TGTGCCAGCAGCCAAGCGCGATGGGTCGGCAGGGTGCTTTACGAGCAGTACTTC

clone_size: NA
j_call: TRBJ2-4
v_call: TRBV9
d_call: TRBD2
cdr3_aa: CASSVGISRETKNIQYF
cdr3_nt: TGTGCCAGCAGCGTAGGGATTTCGCGGGAGACCAAAAACATTCAGTACTTC

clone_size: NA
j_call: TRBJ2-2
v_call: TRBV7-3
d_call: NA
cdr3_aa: CASSLFQGYGTGELFF
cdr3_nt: TGTGCCAGCAGCTTATTCCAGGGGTATGGCACCGGGGAGCTGTTTTTT

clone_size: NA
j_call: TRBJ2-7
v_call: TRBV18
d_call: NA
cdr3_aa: CASSPQGGGHYEQYF
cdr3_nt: TGTGCCAGCTCACCCCAGGGAGGGGGCCACTACGAGCAGTACTTC

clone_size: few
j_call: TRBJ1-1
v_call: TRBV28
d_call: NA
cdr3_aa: CASRPDPPRGAEAFF
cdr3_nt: TGTGCCAGCAGACCTGACCCACCTCGAGGCGCTGAAGCTTTCTTT

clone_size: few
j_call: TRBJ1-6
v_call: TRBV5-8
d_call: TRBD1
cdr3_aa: CASSYDRDNSPLHF
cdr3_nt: TGTGCCAGCAGTTATGACAGGGATAATTCACCCCTCCACTTT

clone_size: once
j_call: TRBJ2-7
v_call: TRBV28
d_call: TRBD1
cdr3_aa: CASSTRTGVTYEQYF
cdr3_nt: TGTGCCAGCAGTACCAGGACAGGAGTAACCTACGAGCAGTACTTC

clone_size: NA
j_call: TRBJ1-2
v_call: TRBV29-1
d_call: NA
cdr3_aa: CSVEDQRRAANYGYTF
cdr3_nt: TGCAGCGTTGAAGATCAGAGGAGGGCCGCCAACTATGGCTACACCTTC

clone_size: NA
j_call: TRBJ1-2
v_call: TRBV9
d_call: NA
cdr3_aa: CASSVGDGLYGYTF
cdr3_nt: TGTGCCAGCAGCGTAGGGGACGGCCTCTATGGCTACACCTTC

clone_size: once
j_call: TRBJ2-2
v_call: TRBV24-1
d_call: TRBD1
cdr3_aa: CATRSQGADTGELFF
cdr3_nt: TGTGCCACCAGATCCCAGGGGGCGGACACCGGGGAGCTGTTTTTT

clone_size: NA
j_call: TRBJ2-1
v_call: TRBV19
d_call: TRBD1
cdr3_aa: CASRDRGNEQFF
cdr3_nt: TGTGCCAGTAGGGACAGGGGCAATGAGCAGTTCTTC